This T cell receptor beta chain was obtained from a study of cytomegalovirus exposure and HLA in healthy donors. To note about this clone: Its antigen is not known.

Profiled with immunoSEQ multiplex PCR; TCRdb holds only in-frame clones, not every one. The table lists under 250,000 clones, around 87% of them singletons. Study-wide points: Among TCR beta chains, those listed as cytomegalovirus-associated numbered approximately 150. Per published reports, the classifier diagnosed cytomegalovirus status with high specificity and sensitivity. The majority of TCR sequences were rare, yet some public TCRs appeared in many donors.

The sample comprised PBMCs. The receptor comes from a woman aged 18 to 35 in good health and CMV-seropositive.

The CDR3 is CASSSLSGSRYEQYF. The DNA of the CDR3 is TGTGCCAGCAGCTCCCTTAGCGGGAGTCGCTACGAGCAGTACTTC. This chain links TRBV11-2 with TRBJ2-7, with 9 bases lining up with TRBD2. The length of the CDR3 is 15 residues. Germline values: CDR1 SGHAT, CDR2 FQNNGV. The junction had 7 bases not matched to a gene; V was cut back by 4 bases and J by 3 bases.